This is a list of T cell receptor beta chains from one sample in a study of blood T cell repertoires in COVID-19. TCRdb's table, derived via immunoSEQ multiplex PCR, lists solely in-frame clones and lacks some. The table lists about 340,000 clones, 80% to 90% of them singletons. The sequenced material came from peripheral blood. The receptors were sampled from a man aged 25 to 40 with active or convalescent COVID-19. CDR3s include the opening cysteine and the closing phenylalanine or tryptophan. D genes are given only for firm matches. Size values are once, few and many counts, or a class for expanded clones, and some rows have none.

abundance: NA
j_gene: TRBJ2-2
d_gene: TRBD1
v_gene: TRBV9
CDR3nt: TGTGCCAGCAGCGCTCCCCGGACAGGGGGCCTTAAGACCGGGGAGCTGTTTTTT
CDR3aa: CASSAPRTGGLKTGELFF

abundance: NA
j_gene: TRBJ1-1
d_gene: NA
v_gene: TRBV27
CDR3nt: TGTGCCAGCAGTTTTAAGGGAGGGAACACTGAAGCTTTCTTT
CDR3aa: CASSFKGGNTEAFF

abundance: NA
j_gene: TRBJ1-6
d_gene: TRBD1
v_gene: TRBV6-6
CDR3nt: TGTGCCAGCAGCTTAGGGGGCCTCAATAATTCACCCCTCCACTTT
CDR3aa: CASSLGGLNNSPLHF

abundance: NA
j_gene: TRBJ2-7
d_gene: TRBD1
v_gene: TRBV5-4
CDR3nt: TGTGCCACATCCTCCGAGTTAACAGGGGGAGGCTACGAGCAGTACTTC
CDR3aa: CATSSELTGGGYEQYF

abundance: NA
j_gene: TRBJ2-3
d_gene: NA
v_gene: TRBV18
CDR3nt: TGTGCCAGCTCACCCTTCCCTCGCACAGATACGCAGTATTTT
CDR3aa: CASSPFPRTDTQYF

abundance: NA
j_gene: TRBJ1-2
d_gene: NA
v_gene: TRBV7-3
CDR3nt: TGTGCCAGCAGCTTAAACCGGGAATCCGGCTACACCTTC
CDR3aa: CASSLNRESGYTF

abundance: NA
j_gene: TRBJ1-2
d_gene: NA
v_gene: TRBV5-6
CDR3nt: TGTGCCAGCAGCCCTGAGGACACCTATGGCTACACCTTC
CDR3aa: CASSPEDTYGYTF

abundance: NA
j_gene: TRBJ2-7
d_gene: NA
v_gene: TRBV9
CDR3nt: TGTGCCAGCAGCGTAGGTATGGGGGCAGCCTACGAGCAGTACTTC
CDR3aa: CASSVGMGAAYEQYF

abundance: NA
j_gene: TRBJ1-5
d_gene: NA
v_gene: TRBV11-3
CDR3nt: TGTGCCAGCAGCATGACAGTCAATCAGCCCCAGCATTTT
CDR3aa: CASSMTVNQPQHF

abundance: NA
j_gene: TRBJ1-4
d_gene: TRBD1
v_gene: TRBV11-2
CDR3nt: TGTGCCAGCAGCTCGACAGGGGCGGCAACTAATGAAAAACTGTTTTTT
CDR3aa: CASSSTGAATNEKLFF

abundance: NA
j_gene: TRBJ2-5
d_gene: TRBD2
v_gene: TRBV27
CDR3nt: TGTGCCAGCAGTTCTAGGTCCCTTAGCGGGAGTTTCCAAGAGACCCAGTACTTC
CDR3aa: CASSSRSLSGSFQETQYF

abundance: NA
j_gene: TRBJ2-7
d_gene: NA
v_gene: TRBV7-2
CDR3nt: TGTGCCAGCAGCATACCACGGGGGTATGGGACCCACGAGCAGTACTTC
CDR3aa: CASSIPRGYGTHEQYF

abundance: NA
j_gene: TRBJ2-1
d_gene: TRBD1
v_gene: TRBV11-2
CDR3nt: TGTGCCAGCAGCTCGGCCGGGACAGGGGACAGTCTTGAGCAGTTCTTC
CDR3aa: CASSSAGTGDSLEQFF

abundance: NA
j_gene: TRBJ2-1
d_gene: TRBD2
v_gene: TRBV15
CDR3nt: TGTGCCACCTCCATAGCGGGAGGGAGATACAATGAGCAGTTCTTC
CDR3aa: CATSIAGGRYNEQFF

abundance: NA
j_gene: TRBJ2-3
d_gene: NA
v_gene: TRBV7-2
CDR3nt: TGTGCCAGCAGCTTGGAGACTAGTTCCACAGATACGCAGTATTTT
CDR3aa: CASSLETSSTDTQYF

abundance: once
j_gene: TRBJ2-2
d_gene: NA
v_gene: TRBV24-1
CDR3nt: TGTGCCACCAGTGATTTCCCACTAGAAACCGGGGAGCTGTTTTTT
CDR3aa: CATSDFPLETGELFF

abundance: NA
j_gene: TRBJ2-7
d_gene: NA
v_gene: TRBV15
CDR3nt: TGTGCCACCAGCAGAGATGAGGACGAGCAGTACTTC
CDR3aa: CATSRDEDEQYF

abundance: NA
j_gene: TRBJ1-2
d_gene: NA
v_gene: TRBV6-8
CDR3nt: TGTGCCAGCATCAGGGTTCGCAGCGGCTACACCTTC
CDR3aa: CASIRVRSGYTF

abundance: NA
j_gene: TRBJ2-3
d_gene: NA
v_gene: TRBV6-6
CDR3nt: TGTGCCAGCACCGGCACAGATACGCAGTATTTT
CDR3aa: CASTGTDTQYF

abundance: NA
j_gene: TRBJ2-1
d_gene: NA
v_gene: TRBV3-1/TRBV3-2
CDR3nt: TGTGCCAGCAGGGGGGGACTTCCTGAGCAGTTCTTC
CDR3aa: CASRGGLPEQFF

abundance: NA
j_gene: TRBJ1-4
d_gene: TRBD1
v_gene: TRBV4-1
CDR3nt: TGCGCCAGCAGCCTAAACCCGGGACAGCCTAATGAAAAACTGTTTTTT
CDR3aa: CASSLNPGQPNEKLFF

abundance: NA
j_gene: TRBJ2-6
d_gene: TRBD2
v_gene: TRBV7-2
CDR3nt: TGTGCCAGCAGCTTAGTGCGGGGAGGGCCCGCTGGGGCCAACGTCCTGACTTTC
CDR3aa: CASSLVRGGPAGANVLTF

abundance: once
j_gene: TRBJ2-7
d_gene: NA
v_gene: TRBV27
CDR3nt: TGTGCCAGCAGTTTAGTGCAGGGCTACGAGCAGTACTTC
CDR3aa: CASSLVQGYEQYF

abundance: NA
j_gene: TRBJ2-7
d_gene: TRBD2
v_gene: TRBV27
CDR3nt: TGTGCCAGCAGTTTATCTAGCGGGGGGTTTTACGAGCAGTACTTC
CDR3aa: CASSLSSGGFYEQYF

abundance: NA
j_gene: TRBJ2-3
d_gene: TRBD2
v_gene: TRBV7-3
CDR3nt: TGTGCCAGCAGCCAAAGGGTAGCGGGGAGAAGGGATACGCAGTATTTT
CDR3aa: CASSQRVAGRRDTQYF

abundance: few
j_gene: TRBJ2-7
d_gene: NA
v_gene: TRBV3-1/TRBV3-2
CDR3nt: TGTGCCAGCAGCCAAGTGGGTGCCCTACGAGGCGAGCAGTACTTC
CDR3aa: CASSQVGALRGEQYF

abundance: few
j_gene: TRBJ2-7
d_gene: NA
v_gene: TRBV7-9
CDR3nt: TGTGCCAGCAGCTTAGAGGTGAGGGGGGAGCAGTACTTC
CDR3aa: CASSLEVRGEQYF

abundance: NA
j_gene: TRBJ1-2
d_gene: NA
v_gene: TRBV11-2
CDR3nt: TGTGCCACCCGACAGCATAACTATGGCTACACCTTC
CDR3aa: CATRQHNYGYTF

abundance: few
j_gene: TRBJ2-5
d_gene: NA
v_gene: TRBV27
CDR3nt: TGTGCCAGCAGTTTCCAGGGGTGGGAGACCCAGTACTTC
CDR3aa: CASSFQGWETQYF

abundance: NA
j_gene: TRBJ1-2
d_gene: NA
v_gene: TRBV20-1
CDR3nt: TGCAGAGTATCAGGAAGCTATGGCTACACCTTC
CDR3aa: CRVSGSYGYTF

abundance: NA
j_gene: TRBJ1-1
d_gene: TRBD1
v_gene: TRBV6-6
CDR3nt: TGTGCCAGCAGCCTAGGGGGCGCTGATACTGAAGCTTTCTTT
CDR3aa: CASSLGGADTEAFF

abundance: NA
j_gene: TRBJ1-2
d_gene: TRBD1
v_gene: TRBV7-2
CDR3nt: TGTGCCAGCAGCGTTACAGGGGTAGACTATGGCTACACCTTC
CDR3aa: CASSVTGVDYGYTF

abundance: NA
j_gene: TRBJ2-1
d_gene: NA
v_gene: TRBV3-1/TRBV3-2
CDR3nt: TGTGCCAGCAGCCAAGTCGTTACTAGCTACAATGAGCAGTTCTTC
CDR3aa: CASSQVVTSYNEQFF

abundance: once
j_gene: TRBJ2-3
d_gene: TRBD2
v_gene: TRBV15
CDR3nt: TGTGCCACCAGCAGAGGGACTAGTTCATCTCATACGCAGTATTTT
CDR3aa: CATSRGTSSSHTQYF

abundance: once
j_gene: TRBJ1-1
d_gene: NA
v_gene: TRBV5-4
CDR3nt: TGTGCCAGCAGCTTCCCCCGCGGAGTCGGTGAAGCTTTCTTT
CDR3aa: CASSFPRGVGEAFF

abundance: few
j_gene: TRBJ1-6
d_gene: NA
v_gene: TRBV2
CDR3nt: TGTGCCAGCAGTGACATGAGCTCCTATAATTCACCCCTCCACTTT
CDR3aa: CASSDMSSYNSPLHF

abundance: NA
j_gene: TRBJ2-1
d_gene: TRBD2
v_gene: TRBV4-1
CDR3nt: TGCGCCAGCAGCCAGGGCGTCCAGCGGGGGGGGCCCAGGGAGCAGTTCTTC
CDR3aa: CASSQGVQRGGPREQFF

abundance: NA
j_gene: TRBJ1-1
d_gene: NA
v_gene: TRBV30
CDR3nt: TGTGCCTGGGGACTCGGGGTCGCTTTCTTT
CDR3aa: CAWGLGVAFF

abundance: NA
j_gene: TRBJ1-2
d_gene: NA
v_gene: TRBV23-1
CDR3nt: TGCGCCAGCAGCAGGGCGCACTATGGCTACACCTTC
CDR3aa: CASSRAHYGYTF

abundance: NA
j_gene: TRBJ2-5
d_gene: NA
v_gene: TRBV11-3
CDR3nt: TGTGCCAGCAAACTGACAGAGAACCAAGAGACCCAGTACTTC
CDR3aa: CASKLTENQETQYF

abundance: NA
j_gene: TRBJ1-1
d_gene: NA
v_gene: TRBV18
CDR3nt: TGTGCCAGCTCACCGGGGCACACGAACACTGAAGCTTTCTTT
CDR3aa: CASSPGHTNTEAFF

abundance: NA
j_gene: TRBJ2-7
d_gene: NA
v_gene: TRBV10-2
CDR3nt: TGCGCCAGCAGTGAATCAGGACATACCCCCTACGAGCAGTACTTC
CDR3aa: CASSESGHTPYEQYF

abundance: NA
j_gene: TRBJ2-3
d_gene: TRBD2
v_gene: TRBV20-1
CDR3nt: TGCAGTGCTAGTCGTAGCGGGAGGCCCACAGATACGCAGTATTTT
CDR3aa: CSASRSGRPTDTQYF

abundance: NA
j_gene: TRBJ2-5
d_gene: TRBD2
v_gene: TRBV7-9
CDR3nt: TGTGCCAGCAGCACGGGGGGCCAAGAGACCCAGTACTTC
CDR3aa: CASSTGGQETQYF

abundance: NA
j_gene: TRBJ2-7
d_gene: NA
v_gene: TRBV14
CDR3nt: TGTGCCAGCAGCCCCTTTGTCGGGGGGCTCTCTTACGAGCAGTACTTC
CDR3aa: CASSPFVGGLSYEQYF

abundance: NA
j_gene: TRBJ1-5
d_gene: NA
v_gene: TRBV6-5
CDR3nt: TGTGCCAGCAGTTACTCGGCAGGCAATCAGCCCCAGCATTTT
CDR3aa: CASSYSAGNQPQHF

abundance: NA
j_gene: TRBJ2-1
d_gene: NA
v_gene: TRBV29-1
CDR3nt: TGCAGCGCCTGGGGCGATGAGCAGTTCTTC
CDR3aa: CSAWGDEQFF

abundance: once
j_gene: TRBJ2-3
d_gene: NA
v_gene: TRBV30
CDR3nt: TGTGCCTGGAGTCCAGCGGGAGATACGCAGTATTTT
CDR3aa: CAWSPAGDTQYF

abundance: NA
j_gene: TRBJ1-1
d_gene: TRBD1
v_gene: TRBV29-1
CDR3nt: TGCAGCGTTGAGGAGTGGGACAGGGGGGCTTTCTTT
CDR3aa: CSVEEWDRGAFF